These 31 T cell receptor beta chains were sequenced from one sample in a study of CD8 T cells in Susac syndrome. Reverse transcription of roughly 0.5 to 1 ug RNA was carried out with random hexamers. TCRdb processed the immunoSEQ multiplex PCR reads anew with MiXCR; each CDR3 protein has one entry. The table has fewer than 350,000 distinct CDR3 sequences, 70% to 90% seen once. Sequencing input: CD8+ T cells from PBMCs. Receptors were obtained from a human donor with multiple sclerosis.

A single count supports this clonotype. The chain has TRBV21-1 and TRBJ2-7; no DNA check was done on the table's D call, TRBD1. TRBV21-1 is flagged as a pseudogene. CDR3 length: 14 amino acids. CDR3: CASSPKPRGGEQYF. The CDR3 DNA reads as TGTGCCAGCAGCCCGAAACCCAGGGGAGGCGAGCAGTACTTC.

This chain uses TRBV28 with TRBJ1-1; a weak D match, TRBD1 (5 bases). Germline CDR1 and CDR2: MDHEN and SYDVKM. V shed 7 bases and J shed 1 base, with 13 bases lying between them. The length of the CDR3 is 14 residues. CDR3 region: CASKTGGSNTEAFF. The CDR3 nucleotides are TGTGCCAGCAAGACTGGGGGATCGAACACTGAAGCTTTCTTT.

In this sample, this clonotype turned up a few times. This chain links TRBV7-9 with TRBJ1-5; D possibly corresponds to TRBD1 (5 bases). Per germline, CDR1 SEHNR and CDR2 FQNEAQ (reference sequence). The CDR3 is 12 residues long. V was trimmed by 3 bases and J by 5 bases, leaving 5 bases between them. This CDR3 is CASSLGDQPQHF. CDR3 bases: TGTGCCAGCAGCTTGGGGGATCAGCCCCAGCATTTT.

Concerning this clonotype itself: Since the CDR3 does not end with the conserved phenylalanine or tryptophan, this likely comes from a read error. The CDR3 here is CASSPGQGYSPLHV. Here the CDR3 DNA reads TGTGCCAGCAGCCCGGGACAGGGGTATTCACCCCTCCACGTT. J is TRBJ1-6 and V is TRBV11-2, with 10 bases that match TRBD1. CDR1 and CDR2 (germline): SGHAT, FQNNGV. The CDR3 runs to 14 residues. Trimming removed 5 bases from V and 8 bases from J; junction bases left unmatched: 3.

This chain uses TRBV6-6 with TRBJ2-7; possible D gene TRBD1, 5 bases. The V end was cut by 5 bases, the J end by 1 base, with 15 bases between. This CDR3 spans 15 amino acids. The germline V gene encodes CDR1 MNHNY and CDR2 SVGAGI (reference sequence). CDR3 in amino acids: CASSGDSERSYEQYF. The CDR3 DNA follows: TGTGCCAGCAGTGGAGACAGCGAACGATCCTACGAGCAGTACTTC.

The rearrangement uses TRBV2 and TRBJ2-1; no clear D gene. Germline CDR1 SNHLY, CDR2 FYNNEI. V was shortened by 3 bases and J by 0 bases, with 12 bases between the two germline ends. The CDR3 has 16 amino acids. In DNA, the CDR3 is TGTGCCAGCAGTGAGAGTGCCCTGAGCTCCTACAATGAGCAGTTCTTC. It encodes CASSESALSSYNEQFF.

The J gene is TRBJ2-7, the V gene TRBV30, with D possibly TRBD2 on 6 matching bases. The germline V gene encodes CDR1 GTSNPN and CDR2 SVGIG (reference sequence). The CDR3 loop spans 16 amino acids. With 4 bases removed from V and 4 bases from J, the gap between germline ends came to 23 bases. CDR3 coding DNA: TGTGCCTGGACAGGGACCACCCGGACGGAGGGTTACGAGCAGTACTTC. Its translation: CAWTGTTRTEGYEQYF.

The CDR3 DNA sequence: TGTGCCAGCAGCCAAGGACCGGACACCGTGAACACTGAAGCTTTCTTT. Translation gives CASSQGPDTVNTEAFF. This sequence joins TRBV4-2 and TRBJ1-1; a weak D match, TRBD1 (5 bases). Trimming removed 1 base from V and 0 bases from J, with 12 bases in between. The V gene's germline CDR1 is LGHNA and CDR2 YNFKEQ. This CDR3 contains 16 residues.

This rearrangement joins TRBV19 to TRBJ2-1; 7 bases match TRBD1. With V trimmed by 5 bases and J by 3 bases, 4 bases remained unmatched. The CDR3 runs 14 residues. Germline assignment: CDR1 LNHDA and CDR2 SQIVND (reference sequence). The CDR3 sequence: CASSAWDSYNEQFF. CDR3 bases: TGTGCCAGTAGTGCCTGGGACAGCTACAATGAGCAGTTCTTC.

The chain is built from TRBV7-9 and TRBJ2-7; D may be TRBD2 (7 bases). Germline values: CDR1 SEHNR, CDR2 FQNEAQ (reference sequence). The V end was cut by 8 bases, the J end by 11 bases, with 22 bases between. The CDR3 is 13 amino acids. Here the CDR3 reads CASEGGGPPVEYF. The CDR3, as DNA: TGTGCCAGCGAGGGAGGGGGTCCACCCGTAGAGTACTTC.

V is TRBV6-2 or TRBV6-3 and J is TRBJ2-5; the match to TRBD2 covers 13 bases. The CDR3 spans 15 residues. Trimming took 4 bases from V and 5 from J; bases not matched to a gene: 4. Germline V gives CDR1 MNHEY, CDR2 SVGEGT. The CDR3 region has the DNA TGTGCCAGCAGTTTCGGGACTAGCGGGATGGAGACCCAGTACTTC. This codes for CASSFGTSGMETQYF.

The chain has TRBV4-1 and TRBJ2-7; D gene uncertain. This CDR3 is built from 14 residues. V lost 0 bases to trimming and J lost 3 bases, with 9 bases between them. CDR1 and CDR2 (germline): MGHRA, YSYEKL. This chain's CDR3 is CASSQDEFYYEQYF. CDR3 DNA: TGCGCCAGCAGCCAAGACGAGTTTTACTACGAGCAGTACTTC.

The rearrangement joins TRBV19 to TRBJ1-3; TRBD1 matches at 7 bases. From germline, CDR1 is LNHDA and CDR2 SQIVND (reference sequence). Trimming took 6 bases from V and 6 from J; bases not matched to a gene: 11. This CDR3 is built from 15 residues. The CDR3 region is CASSKGTVPENTIYF. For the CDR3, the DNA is TGTGCCAGTAGCAAAGGGACAGTTCCTGAAAACACCATATATTTT.

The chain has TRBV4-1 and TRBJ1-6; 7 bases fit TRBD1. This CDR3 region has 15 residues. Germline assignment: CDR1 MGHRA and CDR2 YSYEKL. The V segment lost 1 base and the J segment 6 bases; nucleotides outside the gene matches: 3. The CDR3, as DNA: TGCGCCAGCAGCCAAGGGACAGGAGCTAATTCACCCCTCCACTTT. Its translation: CASSQGTGANSPLHF.

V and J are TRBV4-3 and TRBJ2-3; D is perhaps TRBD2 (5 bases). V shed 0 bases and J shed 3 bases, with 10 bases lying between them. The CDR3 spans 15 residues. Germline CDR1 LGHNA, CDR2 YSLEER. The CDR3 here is CASSQDRLATDTQYF. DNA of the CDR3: TGCGCCAGCAGCCAAGATCGCCTAGCAACAGATACGCAGTATTTT.

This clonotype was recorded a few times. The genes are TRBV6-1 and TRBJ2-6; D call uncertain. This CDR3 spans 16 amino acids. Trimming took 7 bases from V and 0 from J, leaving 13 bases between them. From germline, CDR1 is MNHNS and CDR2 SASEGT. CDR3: CASMTLRSSGANVLTF. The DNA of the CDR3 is TGTGCCAGCATGACGTTGAGATCCTCTGGGGCCAACGTCCTGACTTTC.

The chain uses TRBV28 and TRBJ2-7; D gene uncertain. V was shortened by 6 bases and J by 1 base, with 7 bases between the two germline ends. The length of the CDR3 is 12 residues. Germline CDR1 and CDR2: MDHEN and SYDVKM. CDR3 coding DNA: TGTGCCAGCAGGGACGCGTCCTACGAGCAGTACTTC. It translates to CASRDASYEQYF.

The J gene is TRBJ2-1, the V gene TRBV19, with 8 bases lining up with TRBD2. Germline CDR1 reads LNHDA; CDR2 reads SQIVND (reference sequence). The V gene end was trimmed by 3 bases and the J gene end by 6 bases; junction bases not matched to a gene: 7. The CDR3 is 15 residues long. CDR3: CASSIGTRGSNEQFF. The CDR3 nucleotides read TGTGCCAGTAGTATCGGGACTAGAGGCTCCAATGAGCAGTTCTTC. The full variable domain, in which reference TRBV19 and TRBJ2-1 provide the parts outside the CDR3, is DGGITQSPKYLFRKEGQNVTLSCEQNLNHDAMYWYRQDPGQGLRLIYYSQIVNDFQKGDIAEGYSVSREKKESFPLTVTSAQKNPTAFYLCASSIGTRGSNEQFFGPGTRLTVL.

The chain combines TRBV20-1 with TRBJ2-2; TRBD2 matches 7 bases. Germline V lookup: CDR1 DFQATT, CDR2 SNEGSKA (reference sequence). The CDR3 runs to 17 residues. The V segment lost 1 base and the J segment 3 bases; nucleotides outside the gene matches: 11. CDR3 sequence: CSARVAAGLLDTGELFF. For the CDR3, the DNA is TGCAGTGCTAGAGTAGCGGCGGGACTACTAGACACCGGGGAGCTGTTTTTT.

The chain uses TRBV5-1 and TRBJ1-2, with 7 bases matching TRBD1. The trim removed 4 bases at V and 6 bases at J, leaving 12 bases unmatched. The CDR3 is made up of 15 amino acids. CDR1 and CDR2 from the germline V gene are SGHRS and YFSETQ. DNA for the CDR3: TGCGCCAGCAGCACCGGTCAGCCGGACAGGCATGGCTACACCTTC. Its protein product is CASSTGQPDRHGYTF.

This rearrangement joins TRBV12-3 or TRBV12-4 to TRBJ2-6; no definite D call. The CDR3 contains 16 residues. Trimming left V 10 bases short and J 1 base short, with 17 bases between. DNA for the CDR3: TGTGCCACTGAAACCACGTCGGAGTCTGGGGCCAACGTCCTGACTTTC. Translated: CATETTSESGANVLTF.

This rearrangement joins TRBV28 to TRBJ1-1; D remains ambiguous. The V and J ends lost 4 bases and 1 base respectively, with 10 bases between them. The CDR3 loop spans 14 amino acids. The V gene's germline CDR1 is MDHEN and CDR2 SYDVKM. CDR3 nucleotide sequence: TGTGCCAGCAGTTCCCGGGTAGAGAACACTGAAGCTTTCTTT. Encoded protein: CASSSRVENTEAFF. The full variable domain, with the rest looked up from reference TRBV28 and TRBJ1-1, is DVKVTQSSRYLVKRTGEKVFLECVQDMDHENMFWYRQDPGLGLRLIYFSYDVKMKEKGDIPEGYSVSREKKERFSLILESASTNQTSMYLCASSSRVENTEAFFGQGTRLTVV.

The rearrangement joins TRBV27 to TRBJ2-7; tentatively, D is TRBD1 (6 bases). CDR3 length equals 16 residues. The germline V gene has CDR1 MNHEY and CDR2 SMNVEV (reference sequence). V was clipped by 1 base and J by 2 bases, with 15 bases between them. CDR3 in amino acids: CASSLLSWDIPYEQYF. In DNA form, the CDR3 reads TGTGCCAGCAGTTTATTAAGCTGGGACATTCCCTACGAGCAGTACTTC.

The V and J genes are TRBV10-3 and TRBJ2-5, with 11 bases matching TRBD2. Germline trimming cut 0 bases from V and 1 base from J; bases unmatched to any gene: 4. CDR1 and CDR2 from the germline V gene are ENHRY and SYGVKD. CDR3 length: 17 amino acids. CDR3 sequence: CAISESEGLAAQETQYF. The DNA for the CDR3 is TGTGCCATCAGTGAGTCGGAGGGACTAGCGGCCCAAGAGACCCAGTACTTC.

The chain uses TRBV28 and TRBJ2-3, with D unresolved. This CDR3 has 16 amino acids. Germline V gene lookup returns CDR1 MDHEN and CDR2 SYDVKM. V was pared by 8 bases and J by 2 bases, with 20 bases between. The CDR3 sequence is CASGMGTQVFTDTQYF. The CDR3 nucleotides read TGTGCCAGCGGGATGGGTACCCAGGTTTTCACAGATACGCAGTATTTT.

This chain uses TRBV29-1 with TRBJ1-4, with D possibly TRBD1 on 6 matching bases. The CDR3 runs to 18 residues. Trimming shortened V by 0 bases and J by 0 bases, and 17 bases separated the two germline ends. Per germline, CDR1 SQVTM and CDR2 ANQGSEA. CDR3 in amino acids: CSVEDPGAIRATNEKLFF. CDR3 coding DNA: TGCAGCGTTGAAGATCCAGGGGCTATACGGGCAACTAATGAAAAACTGTTTTTT.

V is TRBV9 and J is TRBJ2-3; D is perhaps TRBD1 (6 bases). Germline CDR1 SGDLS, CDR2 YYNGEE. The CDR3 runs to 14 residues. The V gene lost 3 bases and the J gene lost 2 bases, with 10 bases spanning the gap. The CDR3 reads CASSGDRFTDTQYF. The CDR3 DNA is TGTGCCAGCAGCGGCGACAGGTTCACAGATACGCAGTATTTT.

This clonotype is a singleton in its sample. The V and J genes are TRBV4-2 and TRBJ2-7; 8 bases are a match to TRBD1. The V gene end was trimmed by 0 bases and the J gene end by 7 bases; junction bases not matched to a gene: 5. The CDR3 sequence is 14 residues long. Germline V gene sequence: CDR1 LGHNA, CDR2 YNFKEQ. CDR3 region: CASSQEDRVEEQYF. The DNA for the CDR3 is TGTGCCAGCAGCCAAGAGGACAGGGTAGAGGAGCAGTACTTC.

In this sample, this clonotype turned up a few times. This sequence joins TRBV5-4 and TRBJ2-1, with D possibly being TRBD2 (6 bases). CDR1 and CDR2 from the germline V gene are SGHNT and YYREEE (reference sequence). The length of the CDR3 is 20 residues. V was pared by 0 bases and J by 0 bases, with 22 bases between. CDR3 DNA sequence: TGTGCCAGCAGCTTGGCACCCCCCTTGGGACTCGTCAACTCCTACAATGAGCAGTTCTTC. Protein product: CASSLAPPLGLVNSYNEQFF.

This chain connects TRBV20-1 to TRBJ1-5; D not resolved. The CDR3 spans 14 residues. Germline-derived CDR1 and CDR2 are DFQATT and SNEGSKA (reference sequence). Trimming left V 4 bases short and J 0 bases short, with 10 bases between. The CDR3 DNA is TGCAGTGCTACAACCGTATATAGCAATCAGCCCCAGCATTTT. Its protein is CSATTVYSNQPQHF.

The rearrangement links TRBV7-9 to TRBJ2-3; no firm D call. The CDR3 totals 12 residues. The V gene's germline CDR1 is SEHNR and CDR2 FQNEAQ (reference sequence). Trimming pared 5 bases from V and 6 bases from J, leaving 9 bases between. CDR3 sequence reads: CASSRSSDTQYF. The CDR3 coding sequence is TGTGCCAGCAGCCGATCCTCCGATACGCAGTATTTT.